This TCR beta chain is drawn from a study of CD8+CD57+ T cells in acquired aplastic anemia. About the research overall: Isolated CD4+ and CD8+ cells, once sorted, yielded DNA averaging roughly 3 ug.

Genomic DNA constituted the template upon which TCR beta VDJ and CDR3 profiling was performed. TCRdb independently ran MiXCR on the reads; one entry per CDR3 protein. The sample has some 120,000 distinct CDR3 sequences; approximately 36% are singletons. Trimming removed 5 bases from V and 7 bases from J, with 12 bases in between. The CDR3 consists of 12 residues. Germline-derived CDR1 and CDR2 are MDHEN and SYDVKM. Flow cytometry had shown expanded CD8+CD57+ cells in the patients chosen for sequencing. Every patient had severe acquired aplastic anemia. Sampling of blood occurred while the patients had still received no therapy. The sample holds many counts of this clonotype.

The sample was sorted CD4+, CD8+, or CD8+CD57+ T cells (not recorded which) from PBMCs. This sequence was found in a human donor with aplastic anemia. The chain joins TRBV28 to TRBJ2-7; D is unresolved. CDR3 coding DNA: TGTGCCAGCAGTCCGGTGGGTGGGGAGCAGTACTTC. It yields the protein CASSPVGGEQYF.